This T cell receptor (beta chain) came from a study of T cells in Graves' hyperthyroidism and ophthalmopathy. This clonotype was seen just once. Its antigen is undetermined. Thyroid ultrasound and orbital computed tomography, with clinical symptoms and serum thyroxine and TRAb, informed diagnoses. Study-level results: The model's output predicted ophthalmopathy at a median of roughly 6 months prior to onset. Expanded thyroid clonotypes (above 0.001) were mostly also found in blood. From stable hyperthyroidism, ophthalmopathy was separated by a 13 V-J model.

Amplification of TCR beta CDR3 regions used RNA as the template. The HTBI primer set served for first-round RT-PCR of the TCR CDR3. One entry per CDR3 protein, called by TCRdb with MiXCR from the multiplex PCR reads. The sample records hundreds of thousands of distinct CDR3 sequences, over 40% being singletons. This CDR3 contains 11 residues. Germline V CDR1 and CDR2: DFQATT, SNEGSKA (reference sequence). The V and J ends lost 6 bases and 9 bases, in that order; junction bases with no gene match: 4. This chain connects TRBV20-1 to TRBJ2-5, with 10 bases that match TRBD1. The sequencing sample was made of peripheral blood or thyroid tissue (not recorded which). The clonotype originates from an adult man with Graves' disease, either hyperthyroidism or ophthalmopathy (not recorded which). CDR3 amino acids: CSANGQGAQYF. The DNA of the CDR3 is TGCAGTGCGAACGGACAGGGGGCCCAGTACTTC.